This T cell receptor beta chain was observed in a study of shared clonotypes between healthy human individuals. CD45RO-negative CD8 cells positively selected for CCR7 made up the naive population, which excluded terminally differentiated effector memory CD45RA+ cells. The CDR3 is 15 residues long. The germline V gene has CDR1 SEHNR and CDR2 FQNEAQ (reference sequence). V shed 3 bases and J 3 bases; nucleotides not matched to a gene: 6. This clone is a singleton in its sample. Antigen specificity is unknown. Assay used: immunoSEQ multiplex PCR; TCRdb lists only in-frame clones, some missing. The data hold some 2,100,000 clones, with 93% observed a single time. Whole-study results and caveats: Non-shared clonotypes displayed generation probabilities falling below those of clonotypes present in all four donors.

This receptor was identified in a man between 18 and 35 years old in good health. Some clones in this sample may be carry-over from other donors' samples. Material: naive CD8+ T cells from PBMCs. The rearrangement links TRBV7-9 to TRBJ2-7; 9 nucleotides agree with TRBD2. The chain's CDR3 is CASSLVSGGRYEQYF. CDR3 nucleotide sequence: TGTGCCAGCAGCTTGGTTAGCGGGGGCCGCTACGAGCAGTACTTC. Combining the CDR3 with reference TRBV7-9 and TRBJ2-7 gives the whole variable domain DTGVSQNPRHKITKRGQNVTFRCDPISEHNRLYWYRQTLGQGPEFLTYFQNEAQLEKSRLLSDRFSAERPKGSFSTLEIQRTEQGDSAMYLCASSLVSGGRYEQYFGPGTRLTVT.